Sequencing of this T cell receptor beta chain was carried out in a study of cytomegalovirus exposure and HLA in healthy donors. Study context: Out of about 180 million T cells, an earlier analysis found around 120 million unique TCR beta sequences in total.

A multiplex PCR was run with 60 Vbeta primers and 13 Jbeta primers. Only in-frame clones appear in the TCRdb table, and some are missing; sequencing was by immunoSEQ multiplex PCR. Among under 150,000 clones listed, 75% to 85% were seen once. This clone was counted once. Its antigen is not known. Study-level results: TCR beta sequences numbering under 20,000 were associated with HLA alleles at 0.05 false discovery rate in a later analysis.

Per the germline V gene, CDR1 is KGHSH and CDR2 is LQKENI. V lost 10 bases and J lost 3; bases outside the gene matches: 7. This CDR3 comprises 14 residues. This TCR was recovered from a female donor in good health and CMV-seropositive. J is TRBJ2-5 and V is TRBV18, with 11 bases fitting TRBD2. Sequencing was carried out using PBMCs. The CDR3 nucleotides are TGTGCCACGTCCCAGGGACTAGCGGAAGAGACCCAGTACTTC. This codes for CATSQGLAEETQYF.